This T cell receptor (beta chain) was documented in a study of blood T cell repertoires in COVID-19. Across the whole study: The United States, Italy and Spain provided the acute and convalescent COVID-19 samples.

Participants' own reports of clinical history determined their cohort assignment. Repertoires were generated with immunoSEQ multiplex PCR, while TCRdb's copy carries only in-frame clones and drops some. The sample lists 360,000 or so clones, more than 70% occurring once. The CDR3 consists of 18 residues. Per the germline V gene, CDR1 is MNHEY and CDR2 is SMNVEV (reference sequence). V trimming: 3 bases; J trimming: 1 base; junction bases outside the gene matches: 8. Source material: PBMCs or T cells enriched from blood (not recorded which). The rearrangement uses TRBV27 and TRBJ1-6; the match to TRBD1 covers 8 bases. The sequence derives from a woman aged 25 to 39 who had been exposed to COVID-19. The CDR3 protein is CASSFSQGAGSYNSPLHF. CDR3 DNA: TGTGCCAGCAGTTTCTCTCAGGGGGCCGGATCCTATAATTCACCCCTCCACTTT.